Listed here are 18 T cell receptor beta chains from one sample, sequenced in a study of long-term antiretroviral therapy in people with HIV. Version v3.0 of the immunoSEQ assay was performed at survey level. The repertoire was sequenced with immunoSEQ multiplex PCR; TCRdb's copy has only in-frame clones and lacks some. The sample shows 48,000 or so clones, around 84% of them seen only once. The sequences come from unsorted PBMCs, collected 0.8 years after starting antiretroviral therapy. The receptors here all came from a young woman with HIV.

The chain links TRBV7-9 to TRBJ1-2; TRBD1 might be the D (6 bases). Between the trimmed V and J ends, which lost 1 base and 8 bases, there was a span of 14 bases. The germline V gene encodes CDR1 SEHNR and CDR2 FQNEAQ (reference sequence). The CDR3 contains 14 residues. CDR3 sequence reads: CASSLGGGSVGYTF. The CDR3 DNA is TGTGCCAGCAGCTTAGGAGGGGGAAGTGTGGGCTACACCTTC.

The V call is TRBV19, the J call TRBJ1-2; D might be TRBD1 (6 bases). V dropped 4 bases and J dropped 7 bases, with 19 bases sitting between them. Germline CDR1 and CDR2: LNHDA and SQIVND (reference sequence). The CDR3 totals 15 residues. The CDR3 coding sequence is TGTGCCAGTAGTACCCTTAGGACGGGGGCAGTTGGCTACACCTTC. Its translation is CASSTLRTGAVGYTF.

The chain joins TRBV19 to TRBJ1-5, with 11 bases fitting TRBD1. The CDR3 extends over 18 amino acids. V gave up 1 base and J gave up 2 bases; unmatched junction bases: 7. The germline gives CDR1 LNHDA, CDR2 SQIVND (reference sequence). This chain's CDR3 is CASSIAGTGGLGNQPQHF. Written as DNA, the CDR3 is TGTGCCAGTAGTATAGCGGGGACAGGGGGTTTAGGCAATCAGCCCCAGCATTTT.

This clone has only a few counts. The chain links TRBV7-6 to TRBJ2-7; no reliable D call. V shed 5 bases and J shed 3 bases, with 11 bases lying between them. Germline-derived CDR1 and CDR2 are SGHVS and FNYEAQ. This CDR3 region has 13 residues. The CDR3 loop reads CASSNVVDYEQYF. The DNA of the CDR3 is TGTGCCAGCAGCAACGTGGTAGACTACGAGCAGTACTTC.

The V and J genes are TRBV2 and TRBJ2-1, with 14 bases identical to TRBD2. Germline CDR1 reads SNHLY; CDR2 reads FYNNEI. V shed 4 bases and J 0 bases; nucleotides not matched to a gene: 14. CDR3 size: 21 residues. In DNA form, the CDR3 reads TGTGCCAGCAGTGGTAGGGGACTAGCGGGAGCCCTTCACAGCTCCTACAATGAGCAGTTCTTC. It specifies CASSGRGLAGALHSSYNEQFF.

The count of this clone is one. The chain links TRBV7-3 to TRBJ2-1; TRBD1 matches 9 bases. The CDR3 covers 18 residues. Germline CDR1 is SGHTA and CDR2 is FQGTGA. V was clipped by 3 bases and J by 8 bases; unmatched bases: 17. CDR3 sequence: CASSLGQTGGILRHEQFF. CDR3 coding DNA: TGTGCCAGCAGCTTGGGACAGACAGGGGGGATTCTTAGGCATGAGCAGTTCTTC.

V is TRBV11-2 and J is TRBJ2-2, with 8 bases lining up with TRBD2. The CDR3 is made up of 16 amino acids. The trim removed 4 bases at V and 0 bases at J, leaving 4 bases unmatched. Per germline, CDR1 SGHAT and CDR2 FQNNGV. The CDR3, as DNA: TGTGCCAGCAGCTGGGCGGGAGGAACGAACACCGGGGAGCTGTTTTTT. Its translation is CASSWAGGTNTGELFF.

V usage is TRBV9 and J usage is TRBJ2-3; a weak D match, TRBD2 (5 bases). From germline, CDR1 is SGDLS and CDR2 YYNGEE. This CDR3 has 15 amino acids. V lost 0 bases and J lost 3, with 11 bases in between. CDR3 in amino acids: CASSVAPDLTDTQYF. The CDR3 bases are TGTGCCAGCAGCGTAGCCCCGGACTTGACAGATACGCAGTATTTT.

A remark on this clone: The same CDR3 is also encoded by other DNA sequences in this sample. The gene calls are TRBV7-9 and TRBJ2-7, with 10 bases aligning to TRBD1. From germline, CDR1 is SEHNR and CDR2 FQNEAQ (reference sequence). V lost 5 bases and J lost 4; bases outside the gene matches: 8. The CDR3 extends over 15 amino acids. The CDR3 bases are TGTGCCAGCAGCCCCCGTGACAGGGGGCCTTACGAGCAGTACTTC. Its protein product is CASSPRDRGPYEQYF.

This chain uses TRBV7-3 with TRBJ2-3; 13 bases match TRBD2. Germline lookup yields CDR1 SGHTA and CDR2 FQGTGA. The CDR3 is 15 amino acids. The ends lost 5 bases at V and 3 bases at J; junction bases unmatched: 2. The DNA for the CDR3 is TGTGCCAGCAGCCTACTAGCGGGAGGGACAGATACGCAGTATTTT. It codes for CASSLLAGGTDTQYF.

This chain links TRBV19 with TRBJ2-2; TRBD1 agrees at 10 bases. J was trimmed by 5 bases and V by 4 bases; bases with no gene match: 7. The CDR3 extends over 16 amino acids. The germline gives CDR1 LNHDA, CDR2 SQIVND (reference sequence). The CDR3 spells CASSSRDRGVTGELFF. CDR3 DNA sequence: TGTGCCAGTAGTAGCCGGGACAGGGGCGTAACCGGGGAGCTGTTTTTT.

The DNA of the CDR3 is TGTGCCAGCAGCCGGACAGAAGAGACCCAGTACTTC. This encodes CASSRTEETQYF. This chain joins TRBV5-4 and TRBJ2-5; the D gene is possibly TRBD1 (6 bases). Trimming took off 4 bases at V and 3 bases at J, with 7 bases between the two ends. In germline, CDR1 is SGHNT, CDR2 YYREEE (reference sequence). The CDR3 totals 12 residues.

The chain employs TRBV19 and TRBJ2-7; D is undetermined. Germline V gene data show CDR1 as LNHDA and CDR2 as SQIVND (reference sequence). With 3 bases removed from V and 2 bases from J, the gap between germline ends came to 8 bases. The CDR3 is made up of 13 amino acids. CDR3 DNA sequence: TGTGCCAGTAGTATTGGCTCGGCCTACGAGCAGTACTTC. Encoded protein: CASSIGSAYEQYF.

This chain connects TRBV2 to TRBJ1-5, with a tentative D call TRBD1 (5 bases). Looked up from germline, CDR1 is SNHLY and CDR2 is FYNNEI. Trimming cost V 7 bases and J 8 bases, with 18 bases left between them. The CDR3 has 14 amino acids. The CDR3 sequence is CASTTTAIGEPQHF. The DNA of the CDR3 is TGTGCCAGCACCACGACAGCGATTGGGGAGCCCCAGCATTTT.

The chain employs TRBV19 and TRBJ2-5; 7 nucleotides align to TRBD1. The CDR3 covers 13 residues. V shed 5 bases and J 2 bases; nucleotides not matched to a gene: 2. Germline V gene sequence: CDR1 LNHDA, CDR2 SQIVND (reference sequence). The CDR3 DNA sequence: TGTGCCAGTAGTTCGGGACAGCAAGAGACCCAGTACTTC. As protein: CASSSGQQETQYF. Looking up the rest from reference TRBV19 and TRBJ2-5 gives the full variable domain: DGGITQSPKYLFRKEGQNVTLSCEQNLNHDAMYWYRQDPGQGLRLIYYSQIVNDFQKGDIAEGYSVSREKKESFPLTVTSAQKNPTAFYLCASSSGQQETQYFGPGTRLLVL.

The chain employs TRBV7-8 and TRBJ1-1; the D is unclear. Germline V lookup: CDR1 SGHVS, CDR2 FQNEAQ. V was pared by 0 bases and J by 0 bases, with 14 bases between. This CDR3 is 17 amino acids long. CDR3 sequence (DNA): TGTGCCAGCAGCTTAGCGTTACCTCGACCTATGAACACTGAAGCTTTCTTT. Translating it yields CASSLALPRPMNTEAFF.

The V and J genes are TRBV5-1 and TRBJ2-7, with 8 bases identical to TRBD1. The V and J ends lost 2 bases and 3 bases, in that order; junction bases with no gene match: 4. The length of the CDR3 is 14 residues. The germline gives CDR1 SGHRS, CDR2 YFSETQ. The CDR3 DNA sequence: TGCGCCAGCAGCTTACGGACAGGGCTCTACGAGCAGTACTTC. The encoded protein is CASSLRTGLYEQYF.

This CDR3 is CASGYEQYF. In DNA, the CDR3 is TGTGCCAGCGGCTACGAGCAGTACTTC. This chain uses TRBV27 with TRBJ2-7; D is uncertain. This CDR3 is 9 amino acids long. Germline V CDR1 and CDR2: MNHEY, SMNVEV (reference sequence). Trimming took off 8 bases at V and 3 bases at J, with 2 bases between the two ends.